These T cell receptor beta chains were read from a single sample in a study of T cells after yellow fever vaccination. TCRdb re-called the 5' RACE reads with MiXCR, one entry per CDR3 protein. The sample gives some 550,000 distinct CDR3 sequences, 15% to 20% of which show up once; 13% to 15% is in the top ten. Sequencing was performed on PBMCs, taken 15 days after the yellow fever booster vaccination. Receptors originate from a man aged 30 to 39 who received the YFV17D yellow fever vaccine. Each CDR3 is given with its conserved first and last residue. A D gene is named only where the DNA matches it firmly. Clone sizes are given selectively: once, few, many, or a class where the clone is expanded.

v_call: TRBV20-1
j_call: TRBJ2-6
clone_size: NA
d_call: NA
cdr3_aa: CSAISNSGANVLTF
cdr3_nt: TGCAGTGCTATTTCAAACTCTGGGGCCAACGTCCTGACTTTC

v_call: TRBV29-1
j_call: TRBJ2-5
clone_size: NA
d_call: NA
cdr3_aa: CSVGGLWQETQYF
cdr3_nt: TGCAGCGTTGGGGGGCTCTGGCAAGAGACCCAGTACTTC

v_call: TRBV9
j_call: TRBJ2-1
clone_size: many
d_call: TRBD1
cdr3_aa: CASSTGTGGPNEQFF
cdr3_nt: TGTGCCAGCAGTACCGGGACAGGGGGTCCCAATGAGCAGTTCTTC

v_call: TRBV4-3
j_call: TRBJ2-5
clone_size: NA
d_call: TRBD2
cdr3_aa: CASSQVLAGQETQYF
cdr3_nt: TGCGCCAGCAGCCAAGTACTAGCGGGACAAGAGACCCAGTACTTC

v_call: TRBV5-1
j_call: TRBJ2-3
clone_size: few
d_call: NA
cdr3_aa: CASSWPLEDTQYF
cdr3_nt: TGCGCCAGCAGCTGGCCTCTGGAGGATACGCAGTATTTT

v_call: TRBV7-8
j_call: TRBJ2-3
clone_size: NA
d_call: NA
cdr3_aa: CASSLGLLEDDTQYF
cdr3_nt: TGTGCCAGCAGCTTAGGCCTACTGGAGGACGATACGCAGTATTTT

v_call: TRBV29-1
j_call: TRBJ2-3
clone_size: NA
d_call: NA
cdr3_aa: CSVPGGTDTQYF
cdr3_nt: TGCAGCGTTCCCGGGGGCACAGATACGCAGTATTTT

v_call: TRBV15
j_call: TRBJ2-1
clone_size: NA
d_call: NA
cdr3_aa: CATSRAHPRDNEQFF
cdr3_nt: TGTGCCACCAGCAGGGCCCACCCGCGGGACAATGAGCAGTTCTTC

v_call: TRBV10-3
j_call: TRBJ2-5
clone_size: NA
d_call: NA
cdr3_aa: CAITEGETQYF
cdr3_nt: TGTGCCATCACGGAAGGAGAGACCCAGTACTTC

v_call: TRBV7-2
j_call: TRBJ2-7
clone_size: many
d_call: NA
cdr3_aa: CASSLSGGEQYF
cdr3_nt: TGTGCCAGCAGCTTATCAGGTGGCGAGCAGTACTTC

v_call: TRBV5-5
j_call: TRBJ1-5
clone_size: few
d_call: NA
cdr3_aa: CASSWGPTEPQHF
cdr3_nt: TGTGCCAGCAGCTGGGGACCGACAGAGCCCCAGCATTTT

v_call: TRBV7-6
j_call: TRBJ1-1
clone_size: NA
d_call: TRBD1
cdr3_aa: CASSSPQGGAFF
cdr3_nt: TGTGCCAGCAGCTCTCCTCAGGGGGGAGCTTTCTTT

v_call: TRBV7-2
j_call: TRBJ1-6
clone_size: NA
d_call: TRBD1
cdr3_aa: CASRLQGTVNNSPLHF
cdr3_nt: TGTGCCAGCAGATTACAGGGGACCGTTAATAATTCACCCCTCCACTTT

v_call: TRBV28
j_call: TRBJ1-3
clone_size: NA
d_call: NA
cdr3_aa: CASSRQRPGSGNTIYF
cdr3_nt: TGTGCCAGCAGTCGACAGCGACCCGGCTCTGGAAACACCATATATTTT

v_call: TRBV2
j_call: TRBJ1-1
clone_size: NA
d_call: NA
cdr3_aa: CASRLSGVVVTEAFF
cdr3_nt: TGTGCCAGCAGATTGTCGGGGGTTGTAGTCACTGAAGCTTTCTTT

v_call: TRBV20-1
j_call: TRBJ2-2
clone_size: few
d_call: TRBD2
cdr3_aa: CSARARREPTGELFF
cdr3_nt: TGCAGTGCTAGAGCACGGCGGGAGCCTACCGGGGAGCTGTTTTTT

v_call: TRBV4-2
j_call: TRBJ2-3
clone_size: many
d_call: NA
cdr3_aa: CASSQEIAAVRLTQYF
cdr3_nt: TGTGCCAGCAGCCAAGAGATCGCAGCAGTGAGGCTTACGCAGTATTTT

v_call: TRBV5-1
j_call: TRBJ1-1
clone_size: few
d_call: NA
cdr3_aa: CASSLDYREVTEAFF
cdr3_nt: TGCGCCAGCAGCTTGGATTACAGGGAGGTCACTGAAGCTTTCTTT

v_call: TRBV7-4
j_call: TRBJ2-7
clone_size: NA
d_call: NA
cdr3_aa: CVAYEQYF
cdr3_nt: TGTGTAGCCTACGAGCAGTACTTC

v_call: TRBV11-1
j_call: TRBJ2-5
clone_size: few
d_call: NA
cdr3_aa: CASSMPLRRAQGETQYF
cdr3_nt: TGTGCCAGCAGCATGCCCCTTAGGAGGGCCCAAGGGGAGACCCAGTACTTC

v_call: TRBV21-1
j_call: TRBJ2-7
clone_size: NA
d_call: NA
cdr3_aa: CASSKGEREVGYEQYF
cdr3_nt: TGTGCCAGCAGCAAAGGGGAGCGGGAGGTTGGCTACGAGCAGTACTTC

v_call: TRBV6-2/TRBV6-3
j_call: TRBJ2-7
clone_size: NA
d_call: NA
cdr3_aa: CASSSSRPPYEQYF
cdr3_nt: TGTGCCAGCAGCTCAAGCAGGCCTCCCTACGAGCAGTACTTC

v_call: TRBV20-1
j_call: TRBJ1-5
clone_size: few
d_call: TRBD1
cdr3_aa: CSAGRGTGFNQPQHF
cdr3_nt: TGCAGTGCTGGCCGGGGGACAGGGTTCAATCAGCCCCAGCATTTT

v_call: TRBV27
j_call: TRBJ2-3
clone_size: few
d_call: TRBD2
cdr3_aa: CASSLYPTSGRAGVDTQYF
cdr3_nt: TGTGCCAGCAGTTTATACCCTACTAGCGGGAGGGCCGGTGTAGATACGCAGTATTTT

v_call: TRBV7-8
j_call: TRBJ2-1
clone_size: NA
d_call: TRBD2
cdr3_aa: CASSLGLAGSSYNEQFF
cdr3_nt: TGTGCCAGCAGCTTGGGACTAGCGGGGAGCTCCTACAATGAGCAGTTCTTC

v_call: TRBV27
j_call: TRBJ2-1
clone_size: few
d_call: TRBD2
cdr3_aa: CASKRVTSVYNEQFF
cdr3_nt: TGTGCCAGCAAGCGAGTCACTAGCGTTTACAATGAGCAGTTCTTC

v_call: TRBV29-1
j_call: TRBJ2-2
clone_size: many
d_call: NA
cdr3_aa: CSAGGSTGTGNTGELFF
cdr3_nt: TGCAGCGCTGGGGGTAGTACCGGGACGGGGAACACCGGGGAGCTGTTTTTT

v_call: TRBV25-1
j_call: TRBJ2-7
clone_size: NA
d_call: NA
cdr3_aa: CASSANAPREQYF
cdr3_nt: TGTGCCAGCAGTGCTAACGCACCCCGGGAGCAGTACTTC

v_call: TRBV6-1
j_call: TRBJ2-5
clone_size: once
d_call: NA
cdr3_aa: CASSPVVTWETQYF
cdr3_nt: TGTGCCAGCAGTCCCGTAGTAACGTGGGAGACCCAGTACTTC

v_call: TRBV27
j_call: TRBJ2-5
clone_size: NA
d_call: NA
cdr3_aa: CASSSNQKQETQYF
cdr3_nt: TGTGCCAGCAGCTCCAACCAAAAACAAGAGACCCAGTACTTC

v_call: TRBV7-2
j_call: TRBJ2-5
clone_size: few
d_call: TRBD2
cdr3_aa: CASSKGLVTPGETQYF
cdr3_nt: TGTGCCAGCAGCAAGGGACTAGTGACCCCCGGGGAGACCCAGTACTTC

v_call: TRBV2
j_call: TRBJ2-5
clone_size: NA
d_call: TRBD2
cdr3_aa: CASKTSGTETQYF
cdr3_nt: TGTGCCAGCAAAACTAGCGGGACAGAGACCCAGTACTTC

v_call: TRBV5-1
j_call: TRBJ2-1
clone_size: NA
d_call: NA
cdr3_aa: CASSLPGVQGNEQFF
cdr3_nt: TGCGCCAGCAGCTTACCGGGGGTACAGGGGAATGAGCAGTTCTTC

v_call: TRBV11-2
j_call: TRBJ1-5
clone_size: few
d_call: NA
cdr3_aa: CASSLAAGYQPQHF
cdr3_nt: TGTGCCAGCAGCTTAGCCGCCGGGTATCAGCCCCAGCATTTT

v_call: TRBV7-9
j_call: TRBJ1-2
clone_size: few
d_call: NA
cdr3_aa: CASSLDSVGYTF
cdr3_nt: TGTGCCAGCAGCTTAGACTCTGTTGGCTACACCTTC

v_call: TRBV4-3
j_call: TRBJ2-2
clone_size: NA
d_call: TRBD1
cdr3_aa: CASSQEDRTGELFF
cdr3_nt: TGCGCCAGCAGCCAAGAGGACAGGACCGGGGAGCTGTTTTTT

v_call: TRBV19
j_call: TRBJ2-2
clone_size: few
d_call: NA
cdr3_aa: CASSMRLTTGELFF
cdr3_nt: TGTGCCAGTAGTATGAGGCTGACCACCGGGGAGCTGTTTTTT

v_call: TRBV20-1
j_call: TRBJ2-7
clone_size: few
d_call: NA
cdr3_aa: CSAKSVSSYEQYF
cdr3_nt: TGCAGTGCTAAGAGCGTTAGCTCCTACGAGCAGTACTTC

v_call: TRBV7-9
j_call: TRBJ1-1
clone_size: few
d_call: NA
cdr3_aa: CASGQNTEAFF
cdr3_nt: TGTGCCAGCGGCCAGAACACTGAAGCTTTCTTT

v_call: TRBV6-1
j_call: TRBJ2-5
clone_size: NA
d_call: NA
cdr3_aa: CASSLTGGAAGRETQYF
cdr3_nt: TGTGCCAGCAGTCTAACAGGCGGTGCAGCCGGTCGAGAGACCCAGTACTTC

v_call: TRBV12-5
j_call: TRBJ2-1
clone_size: NA
d_call: TRBD2
cdr3_aa: CASGFEWTSDDNEQFF
cdr3_nt: TGTGCTAGTGGTTTTGAGTGGACTAGCGACGACAATGAGCAGTTCTTC